This TCR beta chain is from a study of shared clonotypes between healthy human individuals. Overall study: A donor's plate count was three for CD4 naive and three for CD4 memory; CD8 naive had two and CD8 memory one.

For each subset, genomic DNA was distributed in equal portions over several immunoSEQ plates. This table comes from immunoSEQ multiplex PCR, and its TCRdb copy is limited to in-frame clones, with some not included. Among 1.5 million to 2.5 million clones, about 95% were seen once, and the ten largest hold 0.95% to 1.5%. As defined, naive CD8 cells were CD45RO-negative and positively selected for CCR7, with terminally differentiated effector memory CD45RA+ cells excluded. The CDR3 spans 16 residues. V was clipped by 3 bases and J by 1 base; unmatched bases: 5. CDR1 and CDR2 from the germline V gene are MGHRA and YSYEKL. General study points: The study generally estimated greater richness for naive than memory subsets. Sample collection involved blood only; tissue repertoires are likely different.

Worth noting for this clone: Antigen: not known.

The chain carries TRBV4-1 and TRBJ2-3, with 9 nucleotides matching TRBD2. Sequences were obtained from naive CD8+ T cells sorted from blood. This sequence was found in a young man in good health. The CDR3 protein is CASSQGAGGGTDTQYF. DNA for the CDR3: TGCGCCAGCAGCCAGGGCGCGGGGGGGGGCACAGATACGCAGTATTTT.